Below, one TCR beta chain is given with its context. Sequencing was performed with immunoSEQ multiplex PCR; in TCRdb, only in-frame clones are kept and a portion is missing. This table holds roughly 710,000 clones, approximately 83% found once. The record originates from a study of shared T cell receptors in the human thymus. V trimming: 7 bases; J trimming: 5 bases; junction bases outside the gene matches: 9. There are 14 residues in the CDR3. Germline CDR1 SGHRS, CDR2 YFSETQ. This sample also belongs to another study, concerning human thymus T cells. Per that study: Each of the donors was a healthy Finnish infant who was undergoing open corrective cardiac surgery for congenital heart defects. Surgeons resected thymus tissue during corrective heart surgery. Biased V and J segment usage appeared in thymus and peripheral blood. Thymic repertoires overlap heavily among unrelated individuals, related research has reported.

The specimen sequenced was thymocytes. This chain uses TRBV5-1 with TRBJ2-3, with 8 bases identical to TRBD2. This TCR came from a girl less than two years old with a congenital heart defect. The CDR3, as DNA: TGCGCCAGCTCTTCGGGGGGGCCGGGAGATACGCAGTATTTT. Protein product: CASSSGGPGDTQYF.